One sample yielded the 17 T cell receptor beta chains listed below, sequenced in a study of cytomegalovirus exposure and HLA in healthy donors. Amplification used 60 Vbeta primers and 13 Jbeta primers. Sequencing was performed with immunoSEQ multiplex PCR; in TCRdb, only in-frame clones are kept and a portion is missing. This table has about 92,000 clones, 65% to 80% appearing once. Input material: PBMCs. Receptor source: a woman aged 18-35 years in good health and CMV-seropositive.

The chain employs TRBV5-4 and TRBJ2-5; 13 nucleotides align to TRBD2. The J call may be mistaken, given a closer DNA end match to TRBJ2-7. CDR1 and CDR2 (germline): SGHNT, YYREEE (reference sequence). The CDR3 consists of 16 residues. CDR3 coding DNA: TGTGCCAGCAGCACCAGGACTAGCGGGAGCTCCTACGAGCAGTACTTC. Protein: CASSTRTSGSSYEQYF.

V usage is TRBV2 and J usage is TRBJ2-1, with 7 nucleotides matching TRBD2. Germline CDR1 reads SNHLY; CDR2 reads FYNNEI. V trimming: 8 bases; J trimming: 10 bases; junction bases outside the gene matches: 8. The CDR3 has 12 amino acids. The CDR3 is CASSRLAKEQFF. The CDR3 DNA reads as TGTGCCAGCTCCAGACTAGCCAAAGAGCAGTTCTTC.

The genes are TRBV7-6 and TRBJ1-2; 7 bases align to TRBD1. Looked up from germline, CDR1 is SGHVS and CDR2 is FNYEAQ. The ends lost 5 bases at V and 4 bases at J; junction bases unmatched: 10. This CDR3 spans 15 amino acids. CDR3: CASSPEGQLGYGYTF. The CDR3 DNA is TGTGCCAGCAGCCCCGAGGGACAGCTTGGCTATGGCTACACCTTC.

The rearrangement links TRBV29-1 to TRBJ2-2; no clear D. V was shortened by 4 bases and J by 1 base, with 4 bases between the two germline ends. The CDR3 totals 12 residues. CDR1 is SQVTM, CDR2 ANQGSEA, per germline. In DNA, the CDR3 is TGCAGCGTTGTCAGGAACACCGGGGAGCTGTTTTTT. Translated, it gives CSVVRNTGELFF.

V gene TRBV5-1 combines with J gene TRBJ2-3, with TRBD1 matching 8 bases. Germline V gene data show CDR1 as SGHRS and CDR2 as YFSETQ. The CDR3 runs 15 residues. J was trimmed by 0 bases and V by 6 bases; bases with no gene match: 6. This CDR3 reads CASMAGTGSTDTQYF. CDR3 sequence (DNA): TGCGCCAGCATGGCGGGGACAGGAAGCACAGATACGCAGTATTTT.

The V and J genes are TRBV18 and TRBJ1-1, with D possibly being TRBD1 (6 bases). CDR1 and CDR2 from the germline V gene are KGHSH and LQKENI. Trimming removed 6 bases from V and 0 bases from J, with 8 bases in between. The CDR3 spans 13 residues. The CDR3 nucleotides read TGTGCCAGCTCCAGGGGCTTGAACACTGAAGCTTTCTTT. This encodes CASSRGLNTEAFF.

The gene calls are TRBV29-1 and TRBJ2-5; 9 nucleotides agree with TRBD2. Trimming took 7 bases from V and 9 from J; bases not matched to a gene: 18. This CDR3 has 15 residues. Germline V gene data show CDR1 as SQVTM and CDR2 as ANQGSEA. The CDR3 loop reads CSAGRRTSVGGAQYF. The CDR3, as DNA: TGCAGCGCCGGGAGGCGGACTAGCGTTGGGGGGGCCCAGTACTTC.

This clone has a handful of counts. V and J are TRBV7-8 and TRBJ2-5; 8 nucleotides line up with TRBD1. CDR1 and CDR2 from the germline V gene are SGHVS and FQNEAQ. There are 15 residues in the CDR3. Trimming removed 1 base from V and 5 bases from J; junction bases left unmatched: 6. The chain's CDR3 is CASSLGSGGWETQYF. CDR3 sequence (DNA): TGTGCCAGCAGCTTAGGGTCAGGGGGCTGGGAGACCCAGTACTTC.

The CDR3 nucleotides are TGCGCCAGCAGACCGGACTGGTCCGGGACCCAGTACTTC. Translated, it gives CASRPDWSGTQYF. This chain uses TRBV5-1 with TRBJ2-5; the D gene is possibly TRBD2 (5 bases). Germline V CDR1 and CDR2: SGHRS, YFSETQ. The CDR3 has 13 residues. Trimming took off 5 bases at V and 7 bases at J, with 15 bases between the two ends.

This chain uses TRBV10-3 with TRBJ1-6; D not resolved. Looked up from germline, CDR1 is ENHRY and CDR2 is SYGVKD. The CDR3 loop spans 11 amino acids. Trimming removed 5 bases at V and 8 bases at J, with 4 bases between. In DNA form, the CDR3 reads TGTGCCATCAGTACGGATTCACCCCTCCACTTT. Translated: CAISTDSPLHF.

The chain combines TRBV5-1 with TRBJ2-3; TRBD1 matches at 8 bases. V lost 4 bases and J lost 2; bases outside the gene matches: 9. Germline assignment: CDR1 SGHRS and CDR2 YFSETQ. The CDR3 runs 16 residues. The CDR3 sequence is CASSLGQGQLTDTQYF. CDR3 nucleotide sequence: TGCGCCAGCAGCCTAGGACAGGGTCAACTCACAGATACGCAGTATTTT.

The rearrangement links TRBV28 to TRBJ2-2, with 8 bases fitting TRBD2. Losses at the gene ends were 2 bases for V and 7 bases for J; bases not matched to a gene: 3. Germline V gene lookup returns CDR1 MDHEN and CDR2 SYDVKM. This CDR3 has 14 residues. The CDR3 spells CASSLGLAIGELFF. The CDR3 DNA reads TGTGCCAGCAGTTTAGGACTAGCCATCGGGGAGCTGTTTTTT.

In this sample, this clone is medium-sized. The same CDR3 can be traced to other DNA sequences in this sample. The V and J genes are TRBV29-1 and TRBJ2-1; 9 bases are shared with TRBD2. The CDR3 has 17 residues. J gave up 4 bases and V 1 base, and 11 bases lay outside the gene matches. CDR1 and CDR2 (germline): SQVTM, ANQGSEA. The CDR3 bases are TGCAGCGTTGAAGGCTTGTTAGCGGGAGATCTGTACAATGAGCAGTTCTTC. It codes for CSVEGLLAGDLYNEQFF.

This chain connects TRBV6-4 to TRBJ2-2, with TRBD2 matching over 12 bases. The CDR3 covers 16 residues. The germline gives CDR1 MRHNA, CDR2 SNTAGT. J was trimmed by 6 bases and V by 3 bases; bases with no gene match: 5. The CDR3, as DNA: TGTGCCAGCAGTGATCCGGGACTAGCGGGCGCCGGGGAGCTGTTTTTT. Protein sequence: CASSDPGLAGAGELFF.

This sequence joins TRBV19 and TRBJ2-5; 9 nucleotides align to TRBD2. CDR3 length: 19 residues. Trimming took 5 bases from V and 3 from J; bases not matched to a gene: 19. Germline CDR1 LNHDA, CDR2 SQIVND (reference sequence). As DNA, the CDR3 is TGTGCCAGTAGTGTCTCGGGCCTAGCGGGGAGACGGGCCAAAGAGACCCAGTACTTC. Translated: CASSVSGLAGRRAKETQYF.

This clone has only a few counts. J is TRBJ2-5 and V is TRBV11-2; 8 nucleotides align to TRBD1. The DNA end is a closer match to TRBJ2-7, so the J assignment may be wrong. The CDR3 has 13 residues. Per germline, CDR1 SGHAT and CDR2 FQNNGV. The CDR3 sequence is CASSLSDRGEQYF. The DNA of the CDR3 is TGTGCCAGCAGCCTCTCAGACAGGGGCGAGCAGTACTTC.

The CDR3 nucleotides read TGTGCCAGCAGCTTGCTAGCGGGGGAAGGGGAGCAGTACTTC. Translating gives CASSLLAGEGEQYF. The rearrangement links TRBV7-8 to TRBJ2-7; TRBD2 matches at 10 bases. This CDR3 comprises 14 residues. V lost 3 bases to trimming and J lost 7 bases; unmatched junction nucleotides: 6. Per germline, CDR1 SGHVS and CDR2 FQNEAQ.